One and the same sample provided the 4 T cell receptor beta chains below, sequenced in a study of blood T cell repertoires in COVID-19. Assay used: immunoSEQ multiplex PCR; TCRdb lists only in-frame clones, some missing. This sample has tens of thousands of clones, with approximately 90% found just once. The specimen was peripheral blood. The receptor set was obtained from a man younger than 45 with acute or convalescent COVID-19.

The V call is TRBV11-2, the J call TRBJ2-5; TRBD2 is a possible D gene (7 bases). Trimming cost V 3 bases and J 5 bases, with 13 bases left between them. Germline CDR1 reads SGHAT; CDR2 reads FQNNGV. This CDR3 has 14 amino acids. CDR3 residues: CASSFYREGETQYF. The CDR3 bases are TGTGCCAGCAGCTTTTACAGGGAGGGGGAGACCCAGTACTTC.

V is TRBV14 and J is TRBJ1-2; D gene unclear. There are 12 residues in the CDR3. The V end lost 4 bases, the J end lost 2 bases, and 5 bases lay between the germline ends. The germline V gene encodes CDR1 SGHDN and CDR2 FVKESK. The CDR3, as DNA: TGTGCCAGCAGCCGTCTAAACTATGGCTACACCTTC. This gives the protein CASSRLNYGYTF.

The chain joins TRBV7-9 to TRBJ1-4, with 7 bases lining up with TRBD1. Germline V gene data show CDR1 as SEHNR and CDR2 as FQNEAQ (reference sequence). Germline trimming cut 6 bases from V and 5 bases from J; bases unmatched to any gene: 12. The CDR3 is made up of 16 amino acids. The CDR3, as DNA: TGTGCCAGCAGGTTCTCAACCGGGACAGTAAATGAAAAACTGTTTTTT. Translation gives CASRFSTGTVNEKLFF. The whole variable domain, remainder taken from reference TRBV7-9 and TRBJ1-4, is DTGVSQNPRHKITKRGQNVTFRCDPISEHNRLYWYRQTLGQGPEFLTYFQNEAQLEKSRLLSDRFSAERPKGSFSTLEIQRTEQGDSAMYLCASRFSTGTVNEKLFFGSGTQLSVL.

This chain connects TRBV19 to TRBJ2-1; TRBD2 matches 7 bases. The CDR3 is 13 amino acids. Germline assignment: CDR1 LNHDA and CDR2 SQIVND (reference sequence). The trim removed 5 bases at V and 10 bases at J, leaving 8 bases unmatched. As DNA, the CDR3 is TGTGCCAGTAGTCCGGGACTAAGGGACGAGCAGTTCTTC. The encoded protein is CASSPGLRDEQFF.